These 3 T cell receptor beta chains were sequenced from one sample in a study of identical twins. TCRdb re-derived calls from the 5' RACE reads in MiXCR, one entry per CDR3 protein. The sample includes 700,000 to 950,000 distinct CDR3 sequences, 9% to 15% of them seen just once. This sample also appeared in a second study, on yellow fever vaccine responses in identical twins.

Sequences were obtained from PBMCs. The receptors here all came from a woman aged 18-29 years in good health.

The CDR3 here is CASSESSGTYNEQFF. The CDR3 coding sequence is TGTGCCAGCAGCGAGTCTAGCGGAACCTACAATGAGCAGTTCTTC. J is TRBJ2-1 and V is TRBV9; 7 bases align to TRBD2. CDR3 length equals 15 residues. The V segment lost 3 bases and the J segment 2 bases; nucleotides outside the gene matches: 5. Germline V lookup: CDR1 SGDLS, CDR2 YYNGEE.

This clonotype was counted between two and nine times. This chain links TRBV19 with TRBJ2-2, with 7 nucleotides matching TRBD1. From germline, CDR1 is LNHDA and CDR2 SQIVND (reference sequence). CDR3 length equals 17 residues. J lost 3 bases, V lost 5 bases, and 12 bases had no gene match. CDR3 coding DNA: TGTGCCAGTAGTCGACAGGGTCCCGCCTTGGACACCGGGGAGCTGTTTTTT. Its translation: CASSRQGPALDTGELFF. The full variable domain, in which reference TRBV19 and TRBJ2-2 provide the parts outside the CDR3, is DGGITQSPKYLFRKEGQNVTLSCEQNLNHDAMYWYRQDPGQGLRLIYYSQIVNDFQKGDIAEGYSVSREKKESFPLTVTSAQKNPTAFYLCASSRQGPALDTGELFFGEGSRLTVL.

The chain is built from TRBV4-2 and TRBJ2-7, with D uncertain. The length of the CDR3 is 12 residues. The germline gives CDR1 LGHNA, CDR2 YNFKEQ. V was shortened by 5 bases and J by 5 bases, with 10 bases between the two germline ends. For the CDR3, the DNA is TGTGCCAGCAGCTATTTTCCCAACGAGCAGTACTTC. This codes for CASSYFPNEQYF.